The rows below give T cell receptor beta chains drawn from one sample of a study of cytomegalovirus exposure and HLA in healthy donors. The assay was immunoSEQ multiplex PCR, and TCRdb's table has in-frame clones only and misses some. The sample comprises about 140,000 clones, about 70% of which are singletons, and around 3% rests with the top ten. The specimen sequenced was PBMCs. The origin of the receptors is a male donor in good health and CMV-seronegative. The CDR3 runs from the conserved cysteine through the conserved F or W. A D gene is named only where the DNA matches it firmly. Not all rows give a size; the values are once, few, many and, for expanded clones, a class.

CDR3 DNA,CDR3 protein,V gene,J gene,D gene,clone size,CDR3 length
TGTGCCAGCTCACCGGAGCGGGACTCTAGCACAGATACGCAGTATTTT,CASSPERDSSTDTQYF,TRBV18,TRBJ2-3,TRBD2,.,16
TGTGCCAGCAGCCAAGTAGAGTTCCCTGAAGCTTTCTTT,CASSQVEFPEAFF,TRBV4-2,TRBJ1-1,.,few,13
TGTGCCAGCAGCCCAGGGACAGACTTTAACTATGGCTACACCTTC,CASSPGTDFNYGYTF,TRBV9,TRBJ1-2,TRBD1,.,15
TGTGCCAGCAGTCCCTGGCAGGGCGGCTATGGCTACACCTTC,CASSPWQGGYGYTF,TRBV27,TRBJ1-2,.,.,14
TGCGCCAGCAGCTTGGTCGGGGGAGGAATCACTGAAGCTTTCTTT,CASSLVGGGITEAFF,TRBV5-1,TRBJ1-1,.,.,15
TGCAGCGTTGAATGGGGGGACCCCTACGAGCAGTACTTC,CSVEWGDPYEQYF,TRBV29-1,TRBJ2-7,.,.,13
TGTGCCAGCAGTGAAGCGCTTCGGGGCAGGGGGAGCGCAGATACGCAGTATTTT,CASSEALRGRGSADTQYF,TRBV2,TRBJ2-3,TRBD1,.,18
TGTGCCAGCAGCTTAAGGGAAAGGGGTCAGCCCCAGCATTTT,CASSLRERGQPQHF,TRBV7-2,TRBJ1-5,.,.,14
TGCGCCAGCAGCCAAGTGGGGACAGCGACCTACGAGCAGTACTTC,CASSQVGTATYEQYF,TRBV4-1,TRBJ2-7,TRBD1,.,15
TGTGCCAGCCTCCGAGGGACTTCTCAAGAGACCCAGTACTTC,CASLRGTSQETQYF,TRBV7-2,TRBJ2-5,.,.,14
TGTGCCAGCAGCTTAGGGACACAAGGCCACAATGAGCAGTTCTTC,CASSLGTQGHNEQFF,TRBV7-3,TRBJ2-1,.,.,15
TGTGCCAGCAGTAGCTGGAATGAGCAGTTCTTC,CASSSWNEQFF,TRBV2,TRBJ2-1,.,.,11
TGTGCCAGCAGCGTAGCGACCAGGTACCAAGAGACCCAGTACTTC,CASSVATRYQETQYF,TRBV9,TRBJ2-5,.,few,15
TGTGCCTGGAGTGTGGAGGGAGATCAGCCCCAGCATTTT,CAWSVEGDQPQHF,TRBV30,TRBJ1-5,.,.,13
TGTGCCAGCAGTTTATTCGGGATTAGCGGGACGGACACAGATACGCAGTATTTT,CASSLFGISGTDTDTQYF,TRBV27,TRBJ2-3,TRBD2,.,18
TGCGCCAGCAGCTTGTATTCCGGGACTTACGAGCAGTACTTC,CASSLYSGTYEQYF,TRBV5-1,TRBJ2-7,.,.,14
TGTGCCAGCAGTTCAAATCAGGGGGCAGAGGATGGCTACACCTTC,CASSSNQGAEDGYTF,TRBV28,TRBJ1-2,TRBD1,.,15
TGTGCCAGTAGTACCTTCTCGGGGGGGACCTACGAGCAGTACTTC,CASSTFSGGTYEQYF,TRBV19,TRBJ2-7,TRBD2,once,15
TGTGCCTGGAGTGTCTACCCCCCGGGTGGCTACACCTTC,CAWSVYPPGGYTF,TRBV30,TRBJ1-2,.,.,13
TGCGCCAGCAGCTGGAGCGGGGGATTTCAAGAGACCCAGTACTTC,CASSWSGGFQETQYF,TRBV5-1,TRBJ2-5,TRBD2,.,15
TGTGCCAGTACCCCGGACAGGGGAGGCTACGAGCAGTACTTC,CASTPDRGGYEQYF,TRBV19,TRBJ2-7,TRBD1,.,14
TGTGCCAGTAACAGGGGGCGGGATGAAAAACTGTTTTTT,CASNRGRDEKLFF,TRBV2,TRBJ1-4,TRBD1,.,13
TGTGCCAGCAGCAGTGGACTAGCGGGGGGCACAAACACCGGGGAGCTGTTTTTT,CASSSGLAGGTNTGELFF,TRBV7-8,TRBJ2-2,TRBD2,.,18
TGTGCCAGCAGAGACATGGACACCCTAGGTAGGCCCCAGCATTTT,CASRDMDTLGRPQHF,TRBV6-1,TRBJ1-5,.,.,15
TGCAGCGTTGGAGGGACAGGGCCGAACACTGAAGCTTTCTTT,CSVGGTGPNTEAFF,TRBV29-1,TRBJ1-1,TRBD1,.,14
TGTGCCAGCAGTGGAGACCCTGGGCCCTCCGAGCAGTACTTC,CASSGDPGPSEQYF,TRBV2,TRBJ2-7,.,.,14
TGTGCCAGCTCTCCCGGGGACTCCTACAATGAGCAGTTCTTC,CASSPGDSYNEQFF,TRBV18,TRBJ2-1,.,.,14
TGTGCCAGCTCCCCTCAGGGGGCGCGTAGTCAGCCCCAGCATTTT,CASSPQGARSQPQHF,TRBV18,TRBJ1-5,TRBD1,.,15
TGTGCCAGCAGCCTACTCCAAAGCTCCTACAATGAGCAGTTCTTC,CASSLLQSSYNEQFF,TRBV7-9,TRBJ2-1,.,few,15
TGTGCCAGCAGCGACAGGGGGCCGTCCGAGCAGTACTTC,CASSDRGPSEQYF,TRBV7-9,TRBJ2-7,TRBD1,.,13
TGTGCCAGTAGTGAGGACAACTCTGGAAACACCATATATTTT,CASSEDNSGNTIYF,TRBV19,TRBJ1-3,.,.,14
TGTGCCAGCAGTTGGGACAGGGGAAATTCACCCCTCCACTTT,CASSWDRGNSPLHF,TRBV28,TRBJ1-6,TRBD1,few,14
TGTGCCAGCAGCTTAGGACAGGGAGTGGATACGCAGTATTTT,CASSLGQGVDTQYF,TRBV27,TRBJ2-3,TRBD1,.,14
TGTGCCAGCAGCGTAGAAGGACTAGCTGGGAATGAGCAGTTCTTC,CASSVEGLAGNEQFF,TRBV9,TRBJ2-1,TRBD2,.,15
TGCAGCGGAGCGTGGGGGACAGGCACTGAAGCTTTCTTT,CSGAWGTGTEAFF,TRBV29-1,TRBJ1-1,TRBD1,.,13
TGTGCCAGCAGCTCCGGGACAGGGGGTACCGGGGAGCTGTTTTTT,CASSSGTGGTGELFF,TRBV5-5,TRBJ2-2,TRBD1,.,15
TGTTCCAGCAGTAAAAGCGGAGAAAGCTCCTACGAGCAGTACTTC,CSSSKSGESSYEQYF,TRBV7-9,TRBJ2-7,.,once,15
TGTGCCAGCAGCTTTACCCCAGGGGGGTACTACGAGCAGTACTTC,CASSFTPGGYYEQYF,TRBV7-6,TRBJ2-7,.,.,15
TGTGCCAGCGAGGGAGCGGGAAGGTTCACAGATACGCAGTATTTT,CASEGAGRFTDTQYF,TRBV2,TRBJ2-3,TRBD2,.,15
TGTGCCAGCAGCCAAGACAGAGGTTCCTCTGGAAACACCATATATTTT,CASSQDRGSSGNTIYF,TRBV4-2,TRBJ1-3,.,few,16
TGTGCCAGCAGCCTCGAAGCCAGGGGCACGGGGGGGGAGCTGTTTTTT,CASSLEARGTGGELFF,TRBV7-3,TRBJ2-2,.,.,16
TGCGCCAGCAGCCAAGTGAGGTCGACGGGGGAGACCCAGTACTTC,CASSQVRSTGETQYF,TRBV4-3,TRBJ2-5,.,once,15
TGCGCCAGCAGCTTCGGACGGGAGGTGTATAATGAGCAGTTCTTC,CASSFGREVYNEQFF,TRBV5-1,TRBJ2-1,TRBD2,.,15
TGTGCCAGCAGTGCTCTGAGCGGGACCCAGCAGTTCTTC,CASSALSGTQQFF,TRBV6-4,TRBJ2-1,TRBD2,few,13